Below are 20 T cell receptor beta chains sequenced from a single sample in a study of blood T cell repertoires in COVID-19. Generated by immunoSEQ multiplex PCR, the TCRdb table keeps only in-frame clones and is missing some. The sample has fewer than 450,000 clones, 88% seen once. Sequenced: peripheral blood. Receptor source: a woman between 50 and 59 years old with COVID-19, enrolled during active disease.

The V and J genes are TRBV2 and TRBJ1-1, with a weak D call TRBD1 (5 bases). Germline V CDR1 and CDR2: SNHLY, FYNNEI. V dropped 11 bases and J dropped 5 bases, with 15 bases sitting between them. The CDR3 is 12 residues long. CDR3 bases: TGTGCCCACCGAAGGGGCCGAACTGAAGCTTTCTTT. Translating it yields CAHRRGRTEAFF.

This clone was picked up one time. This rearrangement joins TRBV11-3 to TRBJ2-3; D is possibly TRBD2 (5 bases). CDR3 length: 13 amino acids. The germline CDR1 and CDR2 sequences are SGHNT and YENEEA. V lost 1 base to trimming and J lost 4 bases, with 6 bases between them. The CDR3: CASSLVSADTQYF. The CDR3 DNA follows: TGTGCCAGCAGCTTAGTTAGCGCAGATACGCAGTATTTT. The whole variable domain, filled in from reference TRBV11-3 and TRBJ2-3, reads EAGVVQSPRYKIIEKKQPVAFWCNPISGHNTLYWYLQNLGQGPELLIRYENEEAVDDSQLPKDRFSAERLKGVDSTLKIQPAELGDSAVYLCASSLVSADTQYFGPGTRLTVL.

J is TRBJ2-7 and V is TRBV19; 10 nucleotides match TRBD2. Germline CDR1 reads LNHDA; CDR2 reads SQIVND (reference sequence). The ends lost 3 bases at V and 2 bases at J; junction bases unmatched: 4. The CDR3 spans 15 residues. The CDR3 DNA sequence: TGTGCCAGTAGTATCACTAGCGGGGCGACCTACGAGCAGTACTTC. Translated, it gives CASSITSGATYEQYF. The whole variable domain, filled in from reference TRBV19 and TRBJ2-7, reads DGGITQSPKYLFRKEGQNVTLSCEQNLNHDAMYWYRQDPGQGLRLIYYSQIVNDFQKGDIAEGYSVSREKKESFPLTVTSAQKNPTAFYLCASSITSGATYEQYFGPGTRLTVT.

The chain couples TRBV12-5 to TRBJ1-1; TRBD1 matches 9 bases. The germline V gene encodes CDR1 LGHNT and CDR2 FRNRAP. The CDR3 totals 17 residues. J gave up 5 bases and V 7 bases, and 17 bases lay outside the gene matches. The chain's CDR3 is CASALSRDRVRYTEAFF. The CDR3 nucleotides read TGTGCTAGTGCCCTGTCCCGGGACAGGGTGAGGTATACTGAAGCTTTCTTT.

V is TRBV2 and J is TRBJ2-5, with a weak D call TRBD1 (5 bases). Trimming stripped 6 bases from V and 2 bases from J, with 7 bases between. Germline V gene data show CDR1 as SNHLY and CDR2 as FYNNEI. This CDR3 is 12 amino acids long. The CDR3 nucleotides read TGTGCCAGCAGGGACACGCAAGAGACCCAGTACTTC. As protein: CASRDTQETQYF.

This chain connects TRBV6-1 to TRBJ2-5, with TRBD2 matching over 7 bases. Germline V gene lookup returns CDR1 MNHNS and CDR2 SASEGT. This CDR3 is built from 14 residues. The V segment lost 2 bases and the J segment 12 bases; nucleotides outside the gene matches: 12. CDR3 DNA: TGTGCCAGCAGTGAAATGCCCAGCGGGGCCGGCGAGTACTTC. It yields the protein CASSEMPSGAGEYF.

The CDR3 DNA reads TGTGCCAGTATGAAGGACAGGAATGAAAAACTGTTTTTT. Translated: CASMKDRNEKLFF. The V and J genes are TRBV6-5 and TRBJ1-4, with 7 nucleotides matching TRBD1. J gave up 5 bases and V 9 bases, and 6 bases lay outside the gene matches. This CDR3 region has 13 residues. Looked up from germline, CDR1 is MNHEY and CDR2 is SVGAGI.

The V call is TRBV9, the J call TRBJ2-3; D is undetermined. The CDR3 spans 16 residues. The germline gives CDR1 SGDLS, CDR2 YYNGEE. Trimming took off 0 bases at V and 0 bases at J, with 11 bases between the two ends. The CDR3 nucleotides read TGTGCCAGCAGCGTAGGGCGAACAGCTAGCACAGATACGCAGTATTTT. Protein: CASSVGRTASTDTQYF.

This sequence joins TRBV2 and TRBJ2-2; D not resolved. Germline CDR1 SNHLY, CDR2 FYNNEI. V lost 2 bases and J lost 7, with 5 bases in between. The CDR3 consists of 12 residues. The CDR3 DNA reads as TGTGCCAGCAGTGAATATTTCGGGGAGCTGTTTTTT. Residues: CASSEYFGELFF.

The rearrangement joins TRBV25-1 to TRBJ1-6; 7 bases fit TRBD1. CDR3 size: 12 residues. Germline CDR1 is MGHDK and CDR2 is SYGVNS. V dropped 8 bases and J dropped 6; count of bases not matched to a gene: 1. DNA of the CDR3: TGTGCCAGCCGGGACAGTAATTCACCCCTCCACTTT. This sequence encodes CASRDSNSPLHF. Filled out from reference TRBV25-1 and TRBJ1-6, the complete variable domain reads EADIYQTPRYLVIGTGKKITLECSQTMGHDKMYWYQQDPGMELHLIHYSYGVNSTEKGDLSSESTVSRIRTEHFPLTLESARPSHTSQYLCASRDSNSPLHFGNGTRLTVT.

CDR3 sequence: CASQPPGQTDEQYF. CDR3 bases: TGTGCCAGCCAACCGCCGGGACAGACAGATGAGCAGTACTTC. The genes are TRBV6-5 and TRBJ2-7, with 7 nucleotides matching TRBD1. Germline V gene lookup returns CDR1 MNHEY and CDR2 SVGAGI. V lost 8 bases and J lost 7; bases outside the gene matches: 14. The CDR3 extends over 14 amino acids.

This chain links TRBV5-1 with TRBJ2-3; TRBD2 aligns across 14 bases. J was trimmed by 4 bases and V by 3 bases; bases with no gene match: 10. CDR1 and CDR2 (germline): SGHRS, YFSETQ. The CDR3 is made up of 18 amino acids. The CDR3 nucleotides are TGCGCCAGCAGCTCGGGTGGACTAGCGGGGGGCCCCTCAGATACGCAGTATTTT. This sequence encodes CASSSGGLAGGPSDTQYF.

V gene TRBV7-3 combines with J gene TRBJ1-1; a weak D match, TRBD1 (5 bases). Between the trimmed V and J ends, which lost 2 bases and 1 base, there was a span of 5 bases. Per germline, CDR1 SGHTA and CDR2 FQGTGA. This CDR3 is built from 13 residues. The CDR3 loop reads CASSLDRNTEAFF. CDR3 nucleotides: TGTGCCAGCAGCTTAGACAGGAACACTGAAGCTTTCTTT.

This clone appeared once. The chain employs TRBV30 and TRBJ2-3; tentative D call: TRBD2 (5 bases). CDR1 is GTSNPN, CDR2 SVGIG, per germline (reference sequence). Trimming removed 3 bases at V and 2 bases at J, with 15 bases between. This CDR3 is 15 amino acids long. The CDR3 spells CAWRLTGFSTDTQYF. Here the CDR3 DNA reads TGTGCCTGGAGACTGACGGGATTCTCCACAGATACGCAGTATTTT.

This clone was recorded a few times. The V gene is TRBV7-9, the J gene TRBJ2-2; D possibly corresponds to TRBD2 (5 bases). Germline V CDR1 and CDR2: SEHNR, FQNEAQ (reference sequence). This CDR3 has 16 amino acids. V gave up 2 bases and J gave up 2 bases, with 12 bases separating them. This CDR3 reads CASSLKLAFNTGELFF. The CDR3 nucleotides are TGTGCCAGCAGCTTAAAGCTAGCATTTAACACCGGGGAGCTGTTTTTT.

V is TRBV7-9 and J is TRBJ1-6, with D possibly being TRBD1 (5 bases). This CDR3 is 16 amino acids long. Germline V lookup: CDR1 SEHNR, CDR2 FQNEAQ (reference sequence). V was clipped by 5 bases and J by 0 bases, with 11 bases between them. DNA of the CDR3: TGTGCCAGCAGCCGCGGGGGGAGCTCCTATAATTCACCCCTCCACTTT. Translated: CASSRGGSSYNSPLHF.

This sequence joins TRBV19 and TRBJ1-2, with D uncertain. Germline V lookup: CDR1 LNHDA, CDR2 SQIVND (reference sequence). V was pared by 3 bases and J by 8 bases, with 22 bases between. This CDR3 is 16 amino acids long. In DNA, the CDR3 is TGTGCCAGTAGTATTTTAGGCGGGCTTACGACGGGCGGCTACACCTTC. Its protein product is CASSILGGLTTGGYTF.

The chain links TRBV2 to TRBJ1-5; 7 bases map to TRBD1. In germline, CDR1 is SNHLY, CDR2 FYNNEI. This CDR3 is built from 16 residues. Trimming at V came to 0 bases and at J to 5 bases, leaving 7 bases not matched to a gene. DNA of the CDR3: TGTGCCAGCAGTGAAGCGCTAGGGGGCTATTATCAGCCCCAGCATTTT. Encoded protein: CASSEALGGYYQPQHF.

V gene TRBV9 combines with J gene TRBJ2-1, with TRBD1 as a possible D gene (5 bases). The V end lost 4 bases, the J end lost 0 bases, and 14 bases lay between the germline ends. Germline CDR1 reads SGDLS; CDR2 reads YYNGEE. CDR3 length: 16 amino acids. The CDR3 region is CASSPRQISSYNEQFF. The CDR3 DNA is TGTGCCAGCAGCCCCCGACAGATTAGCTCCTACAATGAGCAGTTCTTC. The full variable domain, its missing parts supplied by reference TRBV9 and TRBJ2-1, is DSGVTQTPKHLITATGQRVTLRCSPRSGDLSVYWYQQSLDQGLQFLIQYYNGEERAKGNILERFSAQQFPDLHSELNLSSLELGDSALYFCASSPRQISSYNEQFFGPGTRLTVL.

Here the CDR3 reads CASSLGGLIGYTF. CDR3 in DNA: TGTGCCAGCAGCTTAGGGGGGCTAATCGGCTACACCTTC. This chain links TRBV7-9 with TRBJ1-2; maybe TRBD1 (6 bases). Germline V lookup: CDR1 SEHNR, CDR2 FQNEAQ (reference sequence). The CDR3 length is 13 residues. Deletions cut 1 base from V and 8 bases from J, with 11 bases between.